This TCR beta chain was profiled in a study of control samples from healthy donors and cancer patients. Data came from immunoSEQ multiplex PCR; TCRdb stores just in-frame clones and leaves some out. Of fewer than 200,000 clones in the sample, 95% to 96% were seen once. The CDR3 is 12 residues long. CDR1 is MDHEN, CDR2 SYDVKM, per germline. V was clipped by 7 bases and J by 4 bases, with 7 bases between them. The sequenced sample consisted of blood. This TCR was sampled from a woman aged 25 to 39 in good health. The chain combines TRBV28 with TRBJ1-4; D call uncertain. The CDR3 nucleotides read TGTGCCAGCACGCAGCTTAATGAAAAACTGTTTTTT. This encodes CASTQLNEKLFF.